These 21 T cell receptor beta chains originate from one sample sequenced in a study of T cell responses to AZD1222 COVID-19 vaccine. TCRdb's copy holds only in-frame clones and misses some; the assay was immunoSEQ multiplex PCR. There are more than 140,000 clones in the sample; over 90% occur only once, and 0.7% to 1% lies in the top ten. The sequences come from peripheral blood, collected on day 0 of MenACWY control vaccination. These receptors came from an adult in good health.

The CDR3 DNA follows: TGTGCCACCAGCAGATTATCGGGGCTCGGGGCCGGGGAGCTGTTTTTT. This gives the protein CATSRLSGLGAGELFF. The V call is TRBV15, the J call TRBJ2-2; D could derive from TRBD1 or TRBD2 (5 bases each). Germline CDR1 LNHNV, CDR2 YYDKDF (reference sequence). This CDR3 is 16 amino acids long. The V end was cut by 2 bases, the J end by 6 bases, with 16 bases between.

The chain recombines TRBV3-1 (or the pseudogene TRBV3-2) with TRBJ2-7, with D possibly TRBD2 on 6 matching bases. Germline V CDR1 and CDR2: LGHDT, YNNKEL (reference sequence). The CDR3 contains 16 residues. Trimming took off 4 bases at V and 3 bases at J, with 19 bases between the two ends. The DNA of the CDR3 is TGTGCCAGCAGCCCGATCCCGGTAGGGAGGAACTACGAGCAGTACTTC. Protein product: CASSPIPVGRNYEQYF.

V usage is TRBV5-4 and J usage is TRBJ1-2; 7 positions match TRBD1. CDR3 length equals 16 residues. V was pared by 1 base and J by 4 bases, with 10 bases of the junction left unmatched. The germline gives CDR1 SGHNT, CDR2 YYREEE (reference sequence). DNA for the CDR3: TGTGCCAGCAGCTTGTCAGGCGGACAGGCTGGCTATGGCTACACCTTC. Its protein product is CASSLSGGQAGYGYTF. The complete variable domain, with remaining parts taken from reference TRBV5-4 and TRBJ1-2, reads ETGVTQSPTHLIKTRGQQVTLRCSSQSGHNTVSWYQQALGQGPQFIFQYYREEENGRGNFPPRFSGLQFPNYSSELNVNALELDDSALYLCASSLSGGQAGYGYTFGSGTRLTVV.

This chain joins TRBV3-1 (or the pseudogene TRBV3-2) and TRBJ2-3; D is unclear. Germline loops: CDR1 LGHDT, CDR2 YNNKEL (reference sequence). V lost 3 bases, J lost 2 bases, and 9 bases lay in between. This CDR3 is 14 amino acids long. The CDR3 here is CASSQGPVTDTQYF. Written as DNA, the CDR3 is TGTGCCAGCAGCCAGGGCCCCGTCACAGATACGCAGTATTTT.

The chain uses TRBV24-1 and TRBJ2-1, with TRBD2 matching over 10 bases. The length of the CDR3 is 17 residues. The J segment lost 6 bases and the V segment lost 0 bases, leaving 7 bases of the junction unmatched. Germline V CDR1 and CDR2: KGHDR, SFDVKD. The CDR3 region is CATSDLTGLASINEQFF. The CDR3 region has the DNA TGTGCCACCAGTGATTTGACGGGACTAGCGTCTATCAATGAGCAGTTCTTC.

The chain employs TRBV6-1 and TRBJ1-2; D not certain. Per the germline V gene, CDR1 is MNHNS and CDR2 is SASEGT. This CDR3 region has 13 residues. The V end lost 7 bases, the J end lost 0 bases, and 9 bases lay between the germline ends. The CDR3 loop is CASNQIPNYGYTF. The CDR3 DNA is TGTGCCAGCAACCAAATTCCTAACTATGGCTACACCTTC.

CDR3 sequence: CASSSGDRGPMNTEAFF. The CDR3 nucleotides read TGCGCCAGCAGCTCAGGAGACAGGGGTCCCATGAACACTGAAGCTTTCTTT. The chain combines TRBV5-1 with TRBJ1-1, with 8 bases identical to TRBD1. The CDR3 runs to 17 residues. The junction had 10 bases not matched to a gene; V was cut back by 3 bases and J by 0 bases. CDR1 is SGHRS, CDR2 YFSETQ, per germline.

V and J are TRBV19 and TRBJ2-5; D could derive from TRBD1 or TRBD2 (5 bases each). Looked up from germline, CDR1 is LNHDA and CDR2 is SQIVND (reference sequence). V was pared by 1 base and J by 1 base, with 10 bases between. The CDR3 runs to 15 residues. The CDR3 coding sequence is TGTGCCAGTAGTATAGGGTGGGGGATCCAAGAGACCCAGTACTTC. This translates into CASSIGWGIQETQYF.

V gene TRBV27 combines with J gene TRBJ1-1; no clear D. Germline values: CDR1 MNHEY, CDR2 SMNVEV (reference sequence). The CDR3 is made up of 18 amino acids. V was clipped by 5 bases and J by 1 base, with 23 bases between them. The CDR3 loop reads CASSPYSRHTEKNTEAFF. CDR3 sequence (DNA): TGTGCCAGCAGTCCCTACTCCCGTCATACAGAAAAGAACACTGAAGCTTTCTTT.

This sequence joins TRBV14 and TRBJ2-5; no reliable D call. The CDR3 totals 15 residues. V was shortened by 4 bases and J by 2 bases, with 14 bases between the two germline ends. From germline, CDR1 is SGHDN and CDR2 FVKESK. The CDR3 coding sequence is TGTGCCAGCAGCCGGGTCGCAGGCAGACAAGAGACCCAGTACTTC. It translates to CASSRVAGRQETQYF.

The chain joins TRBV6-2 or TRBV6-3 to TRBJ2-3; no clear D gene. CDR3 length: 12 amino acids. Germline V lookup: CDR1 MNHEY, CDR2 SVGEGT. Trimming shortened V by 5 bases and J by 5 bases, and 8 bases separated the two germline ends. The CDR3 region is CASSRSGDTQYF. The CDR3 DNA is TGTGCCAGCAGTCGTTCGGGAGATACGCAGTATTTT.

This chain links TRBV19 with TRBJ1-2, with D possibly TRBD1 on 6 matching bases. Trimming removed 9 bases at V and 6 bases at J, with 17 bases between. CDR3 length: 13 amino acids. Germline assignment: CDR1 LNHDA and CDR2 SQIVND (reference sequence). This CDR3 is CASHRGVLDGYTF. The DNA for the CDR3 is TGTGCCAGCCATAGGGGGGTCCTTGATGGCTACACCTTC.

This clone was seen only once. The chain combines TRBV27 with TRBJ2-1; D perhaps matches TRBD1 (5 bases). The V end lost 4 bases, the J end lost 3 bases, and 19 bases lay between the germline ends. CDR3 size: 17 residues. Germline CDR1 is MNHEY and CDR2 is SMNVEV (reference sequence). CDR3 sequence reads: CASSSPQRGWVYNEQFF. CDR3 nucleotides: TGTGCCAGCAGTTCACCTCAAAGGGGTTGGGTCTACAATGAGCAGTTCTTC.

The chain has TRBV7-9 and TRBJ2-1, with D perhaps being TRBD1 or TRBD2 (5 bases each). The CDR3 length is 11 residues. V was clipped by 5 bases and J by 12 bases, with 11 bases between them. Germline CDR1 reads SEHNR; CDR2 reads FQNEAQ (reference sequence). In DNA form, the CDR3 reads TGTGCCAGCAGCAACACTAGGGGGCAGTTCTTC. It encodes CASSNTRGQFF.

The J gene is TRBJ1-3, the V gene TRBV7-9; D remains ambiguous. The CDR3 has 16 amino acids. CDR1 is SEHNR, CDR2 FQNEAQ, per germline (reference sequence). Trimming pared 3 bases from V and 2 bases from J, leaving 14 bases between. The CDR3 loop reads CASSLLGTSTGNTIYF. CDR3 coding DNA: TGTGCCAGCAGCTTGCTCGGCACATCGACTGGAAACACCATATATTTT.

The rearrangement joins TRBV6-2 or TRBV6-3 to TRBJ1-1; D ambiguous. This CDR3 contains 13 residues. Trimming pared 0 bases from V and 8 bases from J, leaving 10 bases between. Germline loops: CDR1 MNHEY, CDR2 SVGEGT. Here the CDR3 reads CASSYSSGREAFF. CDR3 DNA sequence: TGTGCCAGCAGTTACTCGAGTGGCCGGGAAGCTTTCTTT.

The genes are TRBV5-1 and TRBJ1-2; no clear D. Germline-derived CDR1 and CDR2 are SGHRS and YFSETQ. CDR3 size: 14 residues. V was shortened by 4 bases and J by 2 bases, with 12 bases between the two germline ends. CDR3 loop: CASSPDGKNYGYTF. CDR3 bases: TGCGCCAGCAGCCCGGACGGTAAGAACTATGGCTACACCTTC.

The J gene is TRBJ2-7, the V gene TRBV12-3 or TRBV12-4; D ambiguous. Trimming left V 5 bases short and J 2 bases short, with 10 bases between. The CDR3 loop spans 13 amino acids. Here the CDR3 reads CASSRVETYEQYF. The CDR3 coding sequence is TGTGCCAGCAGTAGGGTCGAGACCTACGAGCAGTACTTC.

The chain is built from TRBV5-1 and TRBJ2-5, with D tentatively TRBD1 or TRBD2 (5 bases each). Germline-derived CDR1 and CDR2 are SGHRS and YFSETQ. With 1 base removed from V and 1 base from J, the gap between germline ends came to 11 bases. This CDR3 has 15 residues. The CDR3 spells CASSLWGNSQETQYF. CDR3 DNA sequence: TGCGCCAGCAGCTTGTGGGGGAACAGCCAAGAGACCCAGTACTTC.

This clone was observed once. J is TRBJ1-1 and V is TRBV6-5, with D perhaps TRBD1 (6 bases). Between the trimmed V and J ends, which lost 6 bases and 3 bases, there was a span of 11 bases. The CDR3 spans 13 residues. Germline V lookup: CDR1 MNHEY, CDR2 SVGAGI. CDR3 loop: CASSLQGHTEAFF. CDR3 coding DNA: TGTGCCAGCAGCCTACAGGGCCACACTGAAGCTTTCTTT.

Only a few counts were recorded for this clone. This chain connects TRBV2 to TRBJ1-6; 9 bases are a match to TRBD1. The V and J ends lost 2 bases and 9 bases, in that order; junction bases with no gene match: 5. Per the germline V gene, CDR1 is SNHLY and CDR2 is FYNNEI. There are 15 residues in the CDR3. DNA of the CDR3: TGTGCCAGCAGTGAAACGGGACAGGGTCTTTCACCCCTCCACTTT. Translation: CASSETGQGLSPLHF.